What follows describes a single T cell receptor beta chain. The antigen remains unidentified. These data come from a study of blood T cells in healthy people across ages. Study outcomes and limitations: The study found more naive CD4+ cells and higher diversity in long-lived than aged donors.

There are 17 residues in the CDR3. After removal of 0 bases from V and 8 bases from J, the junction contained 9 bases not matched to a gene. PCR was performed a second time for about 7 to 12 cycles using a sample-barcoded 5' primer and a J-beta primer mix. TCRdb independently ran MiXCR on the 5' RACE reads; one entry per CDR3 protein. This sample has hundreds of thousands of distinct CDR3 sequences, with around 49% found just once. The chain is built from TRBV12-3 or TRBV12-4 and TRBJ2-1; 11 bases align to TRBD1. The sample consisted of blood. The receptor was isolated from an older woman in good health. CDR3 DNA: TGTGCCAGCAGTTTAGCCACCGGGACAGGGGGGTTGGATGAGCAGTTCTTC. Encoded protein: CASSLATGTGGLDEQFF.